This TCR beta chain derives from a study of T-cell memory formation after mild COVID-19. Study as a whole: Largely donor-specific sequence clusters came from a couple of donors. Study-wide findings and caveats: Shrinking CD4+ clones resided mostly in CM and EM, and CD8+ ones in EMRA. Contracting clones from day 15 to 85 had balanced CD4/CD8; later expanders favoured CD4+.

Constant-segment-primed 5'RACE gave TCR alpha and TCR beta cDNA libraries with sample barcodes and UMIs. TCRdb recomputed calls from the 5' RACE reads with MiXCR, one row per CDR3 protein. Seen here are about 400,000 distinct CDR3 sequences, 20% to 30% observed once, and the top ten hold under 15%. Only a few counts were recorded for this clonotype. The antigen is not known. CDR1 and CDR2 (germline): SQVTM, ANQGSEA. This CDR3 is built from 13 residues. Trimming cost V 3 bases and J 1 base, with 8 bases left between them. The clonotype originates from an adult woman who had mild COVID-19 (a few samples of this study predate the infection). Cell type and time point are not known. Sequencing was performed on PBMCs or a T cell subset sorted from them (not recorded which). The V and J genes are TRBV29-1 and TRBJ2-3, with D hard to call. The CDR3 nucleotides read TGCAGCGTTGATCCCGGAGGCACAGATACGCAGTATTTT. Translated: CSVDPGGTDTQYF.